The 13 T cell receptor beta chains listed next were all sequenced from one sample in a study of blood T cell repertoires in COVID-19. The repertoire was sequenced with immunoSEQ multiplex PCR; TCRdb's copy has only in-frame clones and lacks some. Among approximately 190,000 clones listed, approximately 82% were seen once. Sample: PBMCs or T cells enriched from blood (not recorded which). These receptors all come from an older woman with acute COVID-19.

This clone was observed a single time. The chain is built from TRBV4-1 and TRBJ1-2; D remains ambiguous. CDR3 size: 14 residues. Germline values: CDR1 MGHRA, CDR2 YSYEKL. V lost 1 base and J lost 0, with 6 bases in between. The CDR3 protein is CASSQVGANYGYTF. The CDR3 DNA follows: TGCGCCAGCAGCCAAGTAGGAGCTAACTATGGCTACACCTTC.

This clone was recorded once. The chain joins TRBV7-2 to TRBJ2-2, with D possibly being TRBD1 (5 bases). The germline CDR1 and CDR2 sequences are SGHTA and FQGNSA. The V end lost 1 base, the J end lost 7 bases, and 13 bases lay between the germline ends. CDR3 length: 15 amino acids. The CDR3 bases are TGTGCCAGCAGCTTAGTCGAACAGGTTCTCGGGGAGCTGTTTTTT. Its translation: CASSLVEQVLGELFF.

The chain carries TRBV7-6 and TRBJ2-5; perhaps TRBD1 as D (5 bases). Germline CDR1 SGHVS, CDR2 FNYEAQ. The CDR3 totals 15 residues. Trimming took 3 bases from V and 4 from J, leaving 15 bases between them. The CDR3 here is CASSFGQGAPETQYF. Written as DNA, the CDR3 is TGTGCCAGCAGCTTCGGCCAGGGCGCCCCAGAGACCCAGTACTTC.

CDR3 in amino acids: CASKRGGEAYEQYV. CDR3 coding DNA: TGTGCCAGCAAGAGGGGCGGGGAGGCCTACGAGCAGTACGTC. The chain uses TRBV2 and TRBJ2-7, with a tentative D call TRBD2 (6 bases). The V end lost 7 bases, the J end lost 2 bases, and 15 bases lay between the germline ends. Germline-derived CDR1 and CDR2 are SNHLY and FYNNEI. The CDR3 spans 14 residues.

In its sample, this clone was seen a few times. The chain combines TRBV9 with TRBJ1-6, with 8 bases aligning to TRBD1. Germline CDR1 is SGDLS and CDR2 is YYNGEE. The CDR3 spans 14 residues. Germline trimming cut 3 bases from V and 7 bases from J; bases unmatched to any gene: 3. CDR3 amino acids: CASSGTGRNSPLHF. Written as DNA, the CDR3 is TGTGCCAGCAGCGGGACAGGGAGGAATTCACCCCTCCACTTT.

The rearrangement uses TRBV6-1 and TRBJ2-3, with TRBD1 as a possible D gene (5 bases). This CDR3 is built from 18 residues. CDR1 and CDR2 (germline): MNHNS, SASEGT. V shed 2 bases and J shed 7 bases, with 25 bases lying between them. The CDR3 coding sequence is TGTGCCAGCAGTGAACCCGGGTGGGCCTCCAGGGTATCAAATACGCAGTATTTT. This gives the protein CASSEPGWASRVSNTQYF.

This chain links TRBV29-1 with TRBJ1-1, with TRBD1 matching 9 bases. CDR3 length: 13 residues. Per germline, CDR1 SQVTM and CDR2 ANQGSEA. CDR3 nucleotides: TGCAGTGTCTACAGGGGGCTGAACACTGAAGCTTTCTTT. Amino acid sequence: CSVYRGLNTEAFF.

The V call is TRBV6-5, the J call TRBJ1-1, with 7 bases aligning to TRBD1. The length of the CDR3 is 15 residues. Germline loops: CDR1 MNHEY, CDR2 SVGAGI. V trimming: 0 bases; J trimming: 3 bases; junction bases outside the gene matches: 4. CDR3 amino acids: CASSYSNQGDTEAFF. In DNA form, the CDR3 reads TGTGCCAGCAGTTACTCGAATCAGGGGGACACTGAAGCTTTCTTT.

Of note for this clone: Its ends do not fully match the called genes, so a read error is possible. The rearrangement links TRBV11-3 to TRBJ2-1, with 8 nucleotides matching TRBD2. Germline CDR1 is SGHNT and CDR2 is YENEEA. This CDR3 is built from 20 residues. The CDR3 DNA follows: TGTGCCAGCAGCATAGACGGACTAGCCGTTAAACTAAGCTCCTACAATGAGCAGTTCTTC. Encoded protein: CASSIDGLAVKLSSYNEQFF.

The chain's CDR3 is CASSPYDRREDGYTF. The CDR3 coding sequence is TGCGCCAGCAGCCCCTACGACAGGCGTGAAGATGGCTACACCTTC. The gene calls are TRBV4-1 and TRBJ1-2; TRBD1 might be the D (6 bases). CDR3 size: 15 residues. The germline V gene encodes CDR1 MGHRA and CDR2 YSYEKL. The V and J ends lost 4 bases and 6 bases respectively, with 18 bases between them.

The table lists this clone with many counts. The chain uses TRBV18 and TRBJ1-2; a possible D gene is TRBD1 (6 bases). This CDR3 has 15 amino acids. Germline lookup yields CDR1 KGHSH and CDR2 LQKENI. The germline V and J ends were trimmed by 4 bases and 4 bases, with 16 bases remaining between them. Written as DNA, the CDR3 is TGTGCCAGCTCACTTGACCGGGACAACCTCTATGGCTACACCTTC. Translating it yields CASSLDRDNLYGYTF.

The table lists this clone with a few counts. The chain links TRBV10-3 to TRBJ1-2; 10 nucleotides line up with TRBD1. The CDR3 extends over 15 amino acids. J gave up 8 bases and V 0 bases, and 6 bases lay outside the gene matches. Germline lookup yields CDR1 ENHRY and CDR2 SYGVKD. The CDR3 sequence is CAISESVGQGKGYTF. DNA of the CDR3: TGTGCCATCAGTGAGTCAGTGGGACAGGGGAAAGGCTACACCTTC.

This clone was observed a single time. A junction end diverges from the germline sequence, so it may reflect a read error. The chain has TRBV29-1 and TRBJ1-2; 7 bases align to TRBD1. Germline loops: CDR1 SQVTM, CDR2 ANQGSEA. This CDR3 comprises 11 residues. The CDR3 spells CSVSDRLWPPF. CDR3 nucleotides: TGCAGCGTCTCGGACAGGCTCTGGCCCCCCTTC.